The 23 T cell receptor delta chains listed next were all sequenced from one sample in a study of gamma-delta T cells after stem cell transplantation. TCRdb re-analyzed the RT-PCR reads via CATT. Seen here are thousands of delta-chain clones, 1.2% observed once, and the top ten hold about 20%. The sample taken for sequencing was gamma-delta T cells. The receptors derive from a human donor. It is not recorded whose cells these are; they may come from a transplant donor.

Points on this clone: TCRdb lists the protein of a much larger clone for this DNA, which differs at residue 14, so this is likely a read error; the protein given here is translated from the DNA itself. V usage is TRDV2 and J usage is TRDJ1; TRDD3 aligns across 9 bases. Germline loops: CDR1 GEAIGNYY, CDR2 EKD. J lost 0 bases, V lost 0 bases, and 16 bases had no gene match. The CDR3 extends over 20 amino acids. The CDR3 here is CACDTVSPLGDKRYTDKLIF. The DNA of the CDR3 is TGTGCCTGTGACACCGTAAGTCCCTTGGGGGATAAAAGGTACACCGATAAACTCATCTTT.

A word on this clone: The protein TCRdb lists belongs to a much larger clone and differs from this DNA's translation at residue 3, which points to a read error; the protein shown is made from the DNA. This rearrangement joins TRDV2 to TRDJ1; no clear D gene. The germline V gene has CDR1 GEAIGNYY and CDR2 EKD. CDR3 length: 16 amino acids. DNA for the CDR3: TGTGCCCGTGACTTGTTGACCCCTCTCTCCTCCGATAAACTCATCTTT. Translated: CARDLLTPLSSDKLIF.

The sample holds a few counts of this clone. This sequence is one base from a far larger clone and is likely a read error. Additional DNA sequences in this sample encode the identical CDR3. This chain uses TRDV2 with TRDJ1; TRDD3 matches at 13 bases. Germline V gene data show CDR1 as GEAIGNYY and CDR2 as EKD. The CDR3 loop spans 16 amino acids. CDR3: CACDALGLGDTEKLIF. The CDR3, as DNA: TGTGCTTGTGACGCCCTGGGACTGGGGGATACGGAAAAACTCATCTTT.

As to this clone: A far larger clone is only one base removed, so a read error is likely. In the same sample, other DNA sequences code for this CDR3. The chain has TRDV2 and TRDJ1; 9 nucleotides align to TRDD3. The CDR3 has 17 residues. Germline CDR1 is GEAIGNYY and CDR2 is EKD. The CDR3 DNA sequence: TGTGCCTGTGACAGACTGGGGGACCTGGAGTACACCGATAAGCTCATCTTT. Translated: CACDRLGDLEYTDKLIF.

Worth noting for this clone: With a far larger clone one base away, a read error is the likely cause. Other DNA sequences within the sample encode an identical CDR3. This sequence joins TRDV2 and TRDJ3; 10 bases match TRDD3. Per the germline V gene, CDR1 is GEAIGNYY and CDR2 is EKD. The CDR3 totals 17 residues. DNA for the CDR3: TGTGCCTGTGACACGACTGGGGGATCCTGGGACACCCGACAGATGTTCTTC. It encodes CACDTTGGSWDTRQMFF.

This clone was observed a few times. This may stem from a read error, because a much larger clone lies one nucleotide away. V gene TRDV2 combines with J gene TRDJ1, with 10 bases matching TRDD3. The V gene end was trimmed by 0 bases and the J gene end by 1 base; junction bases not matched to a gene: 22. This CDR3 has 22 residues. Germline V gives CDR1 GEAIGNYY, CDR2 EKD. The CDR3: CACDTVLSTGGCGGTTTDKLIF. CDR3 in DNA: TGTGCCTGTGACACCGTTTTGTCTACTGGGGGATGCGGGGGAACCACCACCGATAAACTCATCTTT.

Note on this clone: A far larger clone is one base from this, pointing to a likely read error. Other DNA sequences in this sample translate to the same CDR3. The gene calls are TRDV2 and TRDJ3, with TRDD3 matching over 7 bases. CDR3 length equals 26 residues. CDR1 is GEAIGNYY, CDR2 EKD, per germline. V dropped 1 base and J dropped 1; count of bases not matched to a gene: 30. The CDR3 protein is CACDTVKPPGLGATLLSSWDTRQMFF. As DNA, the CDR3 is TGTGCCTGTGACACTGTAAAGCCCCCGGGGCTGGGGGCCACCCTTCTCAGTTCCTGGGACACCCGACAGATGTTTTTC.

A word on this clone: It is likely a read error: a sequence one base away is far more abundant. Other DNA sequences from this sample encode an identical CDR3 as well. The chain has TRDV2 and TRDJ1; D is unclear. The germline gives CDR1 GEAIGNYY, CDR2 EKD. Trimming took off 0 bases at V and 5 bases at J, with 12 bases between the two ends. The CDR3 sequence is 14 residues long. CDR3 in DNA: TGTGCCTGTGACACCGTGAATACTGCTGATAAACTCATCTTT. It yields the protein CACDTVNTADKLIF.

This clone was counted only a few times. TCRdb shows a much larger clone's protein in place of this DNA's translation, and the two differ at residue 3, likely through a read error; the protein shown is translated from the DNA. V is TRDV2 and J is TRDJ1; 8 bases match TRDD3. The CDR3 extends over 20 amino acids. Germline CDR1 and CDR2: GEAIGNYY and EKD. CDR3 amino acids: CARDTLIPMEWGMRTDKLIF. The CDR3 DNA follows: TGTGCCCGTGACACGCTTATCCCGATGGAGTGGGGGATGCGCACCGATAAACTCATCTTT.

A note on this clone: The protein TCRdb gives is from a much larger clone and does not agree with this DNA's translation at residue 13, likely a read error; the protein shown here comes from the DNA. The chain recombines TRDV2 with TRDJ1; D is uncertain. The CDR3 has 14 amino acids. Germline CDR1 reads GEAIGNYY; CDR2 reads EKD. This CDR3 reads CACDTVNTADKLTF. As DNA, the CDR3 is TGTGCCTGTGACACCGTGAATACTGCCGATAAACTCACCTTT.

About this clone itself: This likely came from a read error, as a far larger clone is one base away. The same CDR3 is also encoded by other DNA sequences in this sample. V usage is TRDV2 and J usage is TRDJ1, with 9 bases that match TRDD3. The CDR3 is 18 residues long. Germline V gives CDR1 GEAIGNYY, CDR2 EKD. The CDR3 DNA reads TGTGCCTGCGACACCTTATCCGGGGGATACCATTACACCGATAAACTCATCTTT. It yields the protein CACDTLSGGYHYTDKLIF.

This clone has more than one count but fewer than ten. A far larger clone is a single base away, which makes a read error likely. This same CDR3 is encoded by further DNA sequences in the sample. The chain couples TRDV2 to TRDJ1, with TRDD3 identical over 8 bases. J gave up 3 bases and V 3 bases, and 11 bases lay outside the gene matches. Germline V gene lookup returns CDR1 GEAIGNYY and CDR2 EKD. CDR3 size: 16 residues. The CDR3 loop is CACDALVLGDSDKLIF. Written as DNA, the CDR3 is TGTGCCTGTGACGCGCTAGTATTGGGGGATTCCGATAAACTCATCTTT.

There are many counts of this clone. A far larger clone is one base from this, pointing to a likely read error. Other DNA sequences in the sample encode the same CDR3. This chain connects TRDV2 to TRDJ1; D not resolved. Deletions cut 0 bases from V and 0 bases from J, with 10 bases between. This CDR3 region has 15 residues. CDR1 is GEAIGNYY, CDR2 EKD, per germline. The DNA for the CDR3 is TGTGCCTGTGACACCGTGGGCCAACACACCGATAAACTCATCTTT. The encoded protein is CACDTVGQHTDKLIF.

This clone turned up a few times. A far larger clone is just one base off, so this is likely a read error. Other nucleotide sequences from this sample produce the same CDR3. The chain has TRDV1 and TRDJ1; 10 bases match TRDD3. V shed 3 bases and J 0 bases; nucleotides not matched to a gene: 16. The CDR3 sequence is 20 residues long. The germline V gene has CDR1 TSWWSYY and CDR2 QGS. DNA of the CDR3: TGTGCTCTTGGGGAGCCCACGATAACTGGGGGATTCCCGTACACCGATAAACTCATCTTT. This sequence encodes CALGEPTITGGFPYTDKLIF.

The V gene is TRDV2, the J gene TRDJ1; 10 positions match TRDD3. The CDR3 extends over 18 amino acids. Looked up from germline, CDR1 is GEAIGNYY and CDR2 is EKD. V lost 0 bases to trimming and J lost 0 bases; unmatched junction nucleotides: 9. The CDR3 DNA follows: TGTGCCTGTGACACCGTCCTGGGGGATAAAAGGGACACCGATAAACTCATCTTT. Translation: CACDTVLGDKRDTDKLIF.

This clone is deemed large (0.1 to 1%). This specimen includes other DNA sequences encoding the same CDR3. The chain carries TRDV2 and TRDJ1; TRDD3 matches at 9 bases. The CDR3 is made up of 14 amino acids. Germline trimming cut 4 bases from V and 2 bases from J; bases unmatched to any gene: 4. Germline loops: CDR1 GEAIGNYY, CDR2 EKD. Here the CDR3 DNA reads TGTGCCTGTGAACCCTGGGGGATTACCGATAAACTCATCTTT. The encoded protein is CACEPWGITDKLIF.

Turning to this clone: The likely explanation is a read error, given a far larger clone one base away. The same CDR3 also results from other DNA sequences found in this sample. V gene TRDV2 combines with J gene TRDJ1, with 9 bases that match TRDD3. CDR3 length: 18 residues. Germline V gives CDR1 GEAIGNYY, CDR2 EKD. The CDR3 DNA reads TGTGCCTGTGACACCTTATCCGGGGGATACCATTACACCGATAAGCTCATCTTT. Translated: CACDTLSGGYHYTDKLIF.

Details on this clone: For this DNA, TCRdb reports the protein of a much larger clone, which diverges at residue 13, most likely from a read error; the protein presented here is translated directly from the DNA. The chain uses TRDV2 and TRDJ1, with a possible D match to TRDD3 (6 bases). The length of the CDR3 is 15 residues. Germline lookup yields CDR1 GEAIGNYY and CDR2 EKD. The chain's CDR3 is CACDFVGGTTDKPIF. The CDR3, as DNA: TGTGCCTGTGACTTCGTCGGGGGGACCACCGATAAACCCATCTTT.

With respect to this clone: TCRdb shows a much larger clone's protein in place of this DNA's translation, and the two differ at residue 9, likely through a read error; the protein shown is translated from the DNA. V gene TRDV2 combines with J gene TRDJ1; 7 bases map to TRDD3. Germline CDR1 reads GEAIGNYY; CDR2 reads EKD. The CDR3 has 17 residues. In DNA, the CDR3 is TGTGCCTGTGACACCGTAGGTACTGAGGGATACTCCGAAAAACTCATCTTT. Amino acid sequence: CACDTVGTEGYSEKLIF.

By proportion, this clone is hyperexpanded. The identical CDR3 is also encoded by other nucleotide sequences in the sample. V gene TRDV2 combines with J gene TRDJ3; 9 nucleotides agree with TRDD3. There are 17 residues in the CDR3. Per the germline V gene, CDR1 is GEAIGNYY and CDR2 is EKD. V shed 1 base, J shed 1 base, and the junction held 1 base outside the gene matches. The CDR3 region has the DNA TGTGCCTGTGACACGACTGGGGGATCCTGGGACACCCGACAGATGTTTTTC. This codes for CACDTTGGSWDTRQMFF.

Comment on this clone: Since a far larger clone is one base different, this is likely a read error. In the same sample, other DNA sequences code for this CDR3. As DNA, the CDR3 is TGTGCCTGTGATCCTCTCATCCCTGTACTGGGGGATATAGGGTCAGCACAACTCTTCTTT. As protein: CACDPLIPVLGDIGSAQLFF. V and J are TRDV2 and TRDJ2; TRDD3 aligns across 11 bases. CDR3 length equals 20 residues. Germline lookup yields CDR1 GEAIGNYY and CDR2 EKD. V gave up 4 bases and J gave up 6 bases; unmatched junction bases: 21.

This clone was observed a handful of times. The TCRdb record carries a much larger clone's protein, which differs from this DNA's translation at residue 14; a read error is the likely cause, and the protein listed here is the DNA translation. The chain combines TRDV2 with TRDJ1, with TRDD3 identical over 12 bases. Germline trimming cut 0 bases from V and 2 bases from J; bases unmatched to any gene: 15. CDR3 length equals 20 residues. Germline V gene sequence: CDR1 GEAIGNYY, CDR2 EKD. DNA of the CDR3: TGTGCCTGTGACACCTTACTACTGGGGGATACCCCTTCGAGAACCGATAAACTCATCTTT. Protein sequence: CACDTLLLGDTPSRTDKLIF.

Comment on this clone: It differs at one base from a far larger clone, so likely a read error. In the same sample, other DNA sequences code for this CDR3. J is TRDJ1 and V is TRDV2, with TRDD3 matching 7 bases. Germline V CDR1 and CDR2: GEAIGNYY, EKD. The length of the CDR3 is 14 residues. CDR3 nucleotides: TGTGCCTGCGACACGCTGGGGGGCACCGATAAACTCATCTTT. Its protein is CACDTLGGTDKLIF.